The source of this T cell receptor (beta chain) is a study of blood T cell repertoires in COVID-19. About the research overall: Whether acute or convalescent, the COVID-19 samples came from the United States, Italy and Spain. PBMCs, B-cell-depleted T cells, or T cells were the source of the cDNA or gDNA that made up the material.

This CDR3 has 15 amino acids. Germline V lookup: CDR1 SGHRS, CDR2 YFSETQ. The V gene lost 7 bases and the J gene lost 0 bases, with 17 bases spanning the gap. In the original processing: Reference gene primer amplification gave estimated nucleated cell counts. The protocol was immunoSEQ multiplex PCR, while the TCRdb copy is restricted to in-frame clones and leaves out a portion. The DNA gave D and trimming, while V, J and clone size come from that table. The sample lists about 240,000 clones; about three quarters were seen once. The V and J genes are TRBV5-1 and TRBJ2-7; weak D call: TRBD1 (6 bases). The TCR comes from an elderly woman with acute or convalescent COVID-19. Sequencing was done on a sample of peripheral blood. In DNA form, the CDR3 reads TGCGCCAGCTCAGATCAGGGGCCGAACTCCTACGAGCAGTACTTC. Encoded protein: CASSDQGPNSYEQYF.